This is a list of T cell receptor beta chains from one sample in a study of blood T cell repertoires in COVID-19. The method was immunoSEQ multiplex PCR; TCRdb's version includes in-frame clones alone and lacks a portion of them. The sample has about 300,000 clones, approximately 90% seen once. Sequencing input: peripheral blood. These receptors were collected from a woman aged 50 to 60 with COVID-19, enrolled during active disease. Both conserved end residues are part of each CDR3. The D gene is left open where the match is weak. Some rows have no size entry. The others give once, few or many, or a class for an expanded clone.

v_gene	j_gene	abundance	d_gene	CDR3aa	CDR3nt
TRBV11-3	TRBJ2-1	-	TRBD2	CASSRAAGGNNEQFF	TGTGCCAGCAGCAGGGCGGCGGGAGGCAACAATGAGCAGTTCTTC
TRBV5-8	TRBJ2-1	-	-	CASSLPFGASSYNEQFF	TGTGCCAGCAGCCTGCCTTTTGGGGCAAGCTCCTACAATGAGCAGTTCTTC
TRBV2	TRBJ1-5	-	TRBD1	CASRQGLSNQPQHF	TGTGCCAGCAGACAGGGGTTGAGCAATCAGCCCCAGCATTTT
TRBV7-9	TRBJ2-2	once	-	CASSVTNTGELFF	TGTGCCAGCAGCGTAACGAACACCGGGGAGCTGTTTTTT
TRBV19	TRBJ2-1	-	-	CASSISQRRDNEQFF	TGTGCCAGTAGTATTTCCCAGCGGAGGGACAATGAGCAGTTCTTC
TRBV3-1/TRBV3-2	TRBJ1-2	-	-	CASSRRSGGYTF	TGTGCCAGCAGCCGTCGATCCGGGGGCTACACCTTC
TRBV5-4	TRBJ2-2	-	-	CASSPFSGATGELFF	TGTGCCAGCAGCCCCTTTAGCGGTGCGACCGGGGAGCTGTTTTTT
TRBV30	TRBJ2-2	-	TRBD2	CAWNKREGSAGELFF	TGTGCCTGGAACAAGCGGGAGGGTTCCGCCGGGGAGCTGTTTTTT
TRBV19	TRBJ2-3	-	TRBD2	CASSIRYPGLADSSTDTQYF	TGTGCCAGTAGTATACGATACCCGGGACTAGCGGATTCTAGCACAGATACGCAGTATTTT
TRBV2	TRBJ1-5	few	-	CASEREQSNQPQHF	TGTGCCAGCGAAAGAGAACAGTCCAATCAGCCCCAGCATTTT
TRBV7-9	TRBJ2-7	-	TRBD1	CASSFSGGATFSSYEQYF	TGTGCCAGCAGCTTTTCAGGGGGCGCAACCTTCAGCTCCTACGAGCAGTACTTC
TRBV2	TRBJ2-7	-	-	CASRLLAHEQYF	TGTGCCAGCAGATTACTAGCACACGAGCAGTACTTC
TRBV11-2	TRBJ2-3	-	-	CASSLTPVTTDTQYF	TGTGCCAGCAGCTTAACTCCCGTAACGACAGATACGCAGTATTTT
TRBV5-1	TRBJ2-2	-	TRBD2	CASSLTSGRVSGELFF	TGCGCCAGCAGCTTGACTAGCGGGAGGGTATCGGGGGAGCTGTTTTTT
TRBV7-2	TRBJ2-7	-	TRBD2	CASSLGLAGAYEQYF	TGTGCCAGCAGCTTAGGATTAGCGGGAGCCTACGAGCAGTACTTC
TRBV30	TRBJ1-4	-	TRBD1	CAWSRQGGEKLFF	TGTGCCTGGAGTAGACAGGGAGGTGAAAAACTGTTTTTT
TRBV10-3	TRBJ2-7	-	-	CAISKNTISYEQYF	TGTGCCATCAGTAAAAACACTATCTCCTACGAGCAGTACTTC
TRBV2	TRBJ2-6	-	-	CASSTLPVSGANVLTF	TGTGCCAGCAGTACCTTACCGGTCTCCGGGGCCAACGTCCTGACTTTC
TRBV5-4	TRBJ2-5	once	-	CASSLAITPRTQYF	TGTGCCAGCAGCTTGGCCATCACTCCGCGGACCCAGTACTTC
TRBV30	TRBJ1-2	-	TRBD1	CAWRETGSRGGYTF	TGTGCCTGGAGGGAGACAGGGAGTAGGGGTGGCTACACCTTC
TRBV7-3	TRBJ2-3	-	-	CASSFGGYTDTQYF	TGTGCCAGCAGCTTCGGGGGTTACACAGATACGCAGTATTTT
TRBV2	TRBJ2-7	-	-	CASSVESTYEQYF	TGTGCCAGCAGTGTCGAGTCTACCTACGAGCAGTACTTC
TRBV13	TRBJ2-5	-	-	CASSTGYGSETQYF	TGTGCCAGCAGTACAGGATATGGATCGGAGACCCAGTACTTC
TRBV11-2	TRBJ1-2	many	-	CASSPGTHYGYTF	TGTGCCAGCAGCCCCGGGACTCACTATGGCTACACCTTC
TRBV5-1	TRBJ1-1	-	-	CASSLVEAITEAFF	TGCGCCAGCAGCTTGGTAGAGGCCATCACTGAAGCTTTCTTT
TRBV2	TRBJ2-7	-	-	CASSTDGLYEQYF	TGTGCCAGCAGTACCGACGGACTCTACGAGCAGTACTTC
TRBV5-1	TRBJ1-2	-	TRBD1	CASSLVAPGQGASGGYTF	TGCGCCAGCAGCTTGGTGGCCCCGGGACAGGGGGCGTCTGGTGGCTACACCTTC
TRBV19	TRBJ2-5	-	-	CASSKGRETQYF	TGTGCCAGTAGTAAGGGGCGTGAGACCCAGTACTTC
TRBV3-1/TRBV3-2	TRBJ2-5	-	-	CASSRGTRHQETQYF	TGTGCCAGCAGCCGTGGGACACGGCACCAAGAGACCCAGTACTTC
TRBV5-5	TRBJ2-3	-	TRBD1	CASSTGTAPFEDTQYF	TGTGCCAGCAGCACAGGGACAGCGCCCTTCGAGGATACGCAGTATTTT
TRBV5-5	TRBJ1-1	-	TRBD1	CASSLGGQWRNTEAFF	TGTGCCAGCAGCTTGGGGGGACAGTGGAGGAACACTGAAGCTTTCTTT
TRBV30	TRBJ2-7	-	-	CAWSPGGGEQYF	TGTGCCTGGAGTCCGGGGGGCGGGGAGCAGTACTTC
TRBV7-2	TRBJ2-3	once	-	CASSLDRGNTDTQYF	TGTGCCAGCAGCTTAGATCGGGGGAACACAGATACGCAGTATTTT
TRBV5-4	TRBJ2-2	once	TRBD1	CASSSRGHVNTGELFF	TGTGCCAGCAGCTCCAGGGGGCACGTGAACACCGGGGAGCTGTTTTTT
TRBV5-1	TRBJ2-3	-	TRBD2	CASKLAGGPADTQYF	TGCGCCAGCAAGCTAGCGGGAGGGCCGGCAGATACGCAGTATTTT
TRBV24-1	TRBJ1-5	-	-	CATSDLTPGPDMIRNQPQHF	TGTGCCACCAGTGACCTCACCCCTGGCCCCGACATGATCAGGAACCAGCCCCAGCATTTT
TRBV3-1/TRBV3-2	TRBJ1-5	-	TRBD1	CASSRGTGTGDQPQHF	TGTGCCAGCAGTCGTGGGACAGGGACAGGCGATCAGCCCCAGCATTTT
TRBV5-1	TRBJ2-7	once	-	CASSPGTAGYEQYF	TGCGCCAGCAGTCCTGGGACAGCGGGTTACGAGCAGTACTTC
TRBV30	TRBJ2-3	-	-	CAWTQADTQYF	TGTGCCTGGACCCAGGCAGATACGCAGTATTTT
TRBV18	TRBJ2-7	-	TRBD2	CASSPPGGGPHEQYF	TGTGCCAGCTCACCACCGGGGGGAGGGCCCCACGAGCAGTACTTC